This TCR beta chain was identified during a study of molecular identifiers for immune sequencing clone quantification. CDR1 and CDR2 (germline): MNHEY, SVGAGI. V was cut by 2 bases and J by 5 bases, with 6 bases left in between. The CDR3 sequence is 12 residues long. Study-level points and caveats: Detection of one spiked Jurkat cell's TCR RNA reportedly worked in one million naive cells.

In this sample, this clonotype turned up many times. Its antigen is unknown. With RNA at 10%, 30% or 50%, naive CD8 libraries came from around 18,000 to 910,000 sorted cells. The authors sorted naive CD8 T cells as CD8+CD4-CCR7+CD45RA+. Previously described methods and listed TCR primers produced bulk TCR libraries. TCRdb reprocessed the PCR reads via MiXCR and lists one record per CDR3 protein. Of over 65,000 distinct CDR3 sequences listed, roughly 23% were seen once; the top ten hold roughly 0.8%. This receptor was obtained from a human donor in good health. Some libraries in this study had Jurkat cell RNA spiked in. Input material: naive CD8+ T cells from blood, with Jurkat cell RNA spiked in. Indicated subset: FACS-sorted CD8+CD4-CCR7+CD45RA+ naive T cells. V is TRBV6-5 and J is TRBJ1-1; no clear D gene. CDR3 in amino acids: CASSYTGTEAFF. As DNA, the CDR3 is TGTGCCAGCAGTTACACGGGGACTGAAGCTTTCTTT.